Below, 21 T cell receptor beta chains from the same sample are listed, as sequenced in a study of T cell repertoires in cytomegalovirus infection. For these receptors, no antigen is known. One entry per CDR3 protein, called by TCRdb with MiXCR from the reads. The sample contains roughly 990,000 distinct CDR3 sequences, roughly 30% of which appear only once. Sequenced material: cultured CD8+ T cells from PBMCs, taken from culture after CMV antigen stimulation. The receptors here all came from a human donor in good health (CMV status not recorded). Some clones in this sample may be carry-over from other donors' samples.

The chain combines TRBV15 with TRBJ1-5; 8 bases agree with TRBD1. The trim removed 3 bases at V and 3 bases at J, leaving 4 bases unmatched. CDR1 is LNHNV, CDR2 YYDKDF, per germline (reference sequence). The CDR3 runs to 15 residues. The CDR3 is CATSSNRGSNQPQHF. Written as DNA, the CDR3 is TGTGCCACCAGCAGTAACAGGGGGTCCAATCAGCCCCAGCATTTT.

This clonotype was counted between two and nine times. The chain carries TRBV7-9 and TRBJ2-5, with D perhaps given as TRBD1 or TRBD2 (5 bases each). Trimming took off 6 bases at V and 5 bases at J, with 16 bases between the two ends. The CDR3 extends over 14 amino acids. Germline loops: CDR1 SEHNR, CDR2 FQNEAQ (reference sequence). The CDR3 loop reads CASRGMRGHETQYF. The CDR3, as DNA: TGTGCCAGCAGGGGTATGAGGGGCCACGAGACCCAGTACTTC. The full variable domain, rest sourced from reference TRBV7-9 and TRBJ2-5, is DTGVSQNPRHKITKRGQNVTFRCDPISEHNRLYWYRQTLGQGPEFLTYFQNEAQLEKSRLLSDRFSAERPKGSFSTLEIQRTEQGDSAMYLCASRGMRGHETQYFGPGTRLLVL.

CDR3 DNA sequence: TGTGCCAGCAGTTTATCGATCTCGGGGGTTGAAGCTTTCTTT. Encoded protein: CASSLSISGVEAFF. The chain links TRBV27 to TRBJ1-1, with D perhaps matching TRBD1 (5 bases). Germline CDR1 MNHEY, CDR2 SMNVEV (reference sequence). The V gene lost 0 bases and the J gene lost 7 bases, with 12 bases spanning the gap. This CDR3 is 14 amino acids long.

In its sample, this clonotype was seen a few times. The rearrangement joins TRBV10-3 to TRBJ2-3; 9 nucleotides align to TRBD2. Germline CDR1 ENHRY, CDR2 SYGVKD. Losses at the gene ends were 6 bases for V and 1 base for J; bases not matched to a gene: 8. The CDR3 has 16 residues. The CDR3 is CAIRSTSSGGTDTQYF. CDR3 in DNA: TGTGCCATCAGATCTACTTCTAGCGGGGGCACAGATACGCAGTATTTT.

The J gene is TRBJ1-3, the V gene TRBV20-1; D possibly corresponds to TRBD1 (5 bases). Looked up from germline, CDR1 is DFQATT and CDR2 is SNEGSKA (reference sequence). The CDR3 spans 15 residues. Trimming removed 6 bases from V and 0 bases from J, with 15 bases in between. In DNA, the CDR3 is TGCAGTGCAGAGGGACCGAAAGGCTCTGGAAACACCATATATTTT. This codes for CSAEGPKGSGNTIYF.

This clonotype was seen only a few times. The gene calls are TRBV11-2 and TRBJ2-7; D tentatively reads TRBD1 or TRBD2 (6 bases each). This CDR3 spans 15 amino acids. V lost 1 base to trimming and J lost 4 bases, with 14 bases between them. Germline V gives CDR1 SGHAT, CDR2 FQNNGV. DNA for the CDR3: TGTGCCAGCAGCTTAGGACGGGGGCCGAAGTACGAGCAGTACGTC. Amino acid sequence: CASSLGRGPKYEQYV.

This clonotype was counted ten times or more. The rearrangement links TRBV29-1 to TRBJ1-1; D not certain. Germline V gene sequence: CDR1 SQVTM, CDR2 ANQGSEA. V lost 4 bases and J 7 bases, leaving 7 bases between the germline ends. CDR3 length equals 10 residues. The DNA of the CDR3 is TGCAGCGTTGCCCCGTATGAAGCTTTCTTT. Translating gives CSVAPYEAFF.

In its sample, this clonotype was seen many times. The DNA of the CDR3 is TGTGCCAGCAGCTTATCGCTAGCGGGGGGGTCCCTTAGCACAGATACGCAGTATTTT. Amino acid sequence: CASSLSLAGGSLSTDTQYF. The V call is TRBV7-2, the J call TRBJ2-3; TRBD2 matches 12 bases. Germline V gene lookup returns CDR1 SGHTA and CDR2 FQGNSA. Germline trimming cut 2 bases from V and 0 bases from J; bases unmatched to any gene: 9. This CDR3 spans 19 amino acids. Full variable domain (missing parts from reference TRBV7-2 and TRBJ2-3): GAGVSQSPSNKVTEKGKDVELRCDPISGHTALYWYRQSLGQGLEFLIYFQGNSAPDKSGLPSDRFSAERTGGSVSTLTIQRTQQEDSAVYLCASSLSLAGGSLSTDTQYFGPGTRLTVL.

The chain couples TRBV5-4 to TRBJ1-1; D may be TRBD1 (6 bases). This CDR3 region has 13 residues. Between the trimmed V and J ends, which lost 4 bases and 6 bases, there was a span of 13 bases. Germline V gives CDR1 SGHNT, CDR2 YYREEE (reference sequence). In nucleotides, the CDR3 is TGTGCCAGCAGCCCGTCAGGGGAGTCTGAAGCTTTCTTT. It translates to CASSPSGESEAFF.

This clonotype was detected only a few times. This sequence joins TRBV5-5 and TRBJ2-1, with D tentatively TRBD1 (5 bases). Trimming left V 3 bases short and J 9 bases short, with 19 bases between. The germline CDR1 and CDR2 sequences are SGHKS and YYEKEE (reference sequence). The CDR3 sequence is 15 residues long. The CDR3 DNA is TGTGCCAGCAGCTCGTTAATCTCAGGGCTTACTGAGCAGTTCTTC. This sequence encodes CASSSLISGLTEQFF. Full variable domain (missing parts from reference TRBV5-5 and TRBJ2-1): DAGVTQSPTHLIKTRGQQVTLRCSPISGHKSVSWYQQVLGQGPQFIFQYYEKEERGRGNFPDRFSARQFPNYSSELNVNALLLGDSALYLCASSSLISGLTEQFFGPGTRLTVL.

This clonotype was detected a few times. The chain joins TRBV5-4 to TRBJ2-7, with TRBD1 matching 9 bases. CDR1 SGHNT and CDR2 YYREEE come from the germline V gene (reference sequence). J was trimmed by 0 bases and V by 4 bases; bases with no gene match: 8. The CDR3 has 16 amino acids. For the CDR3, the DNA is TGTGCCAGCAGCATGTTAGGACAGGGGAGCTCCTACGAGCAGTACGTC. It translates to CASSMLGQGSSYEQYV.

In this sample, this clonotype turned up many times. Given the absence of the conserved phenylalanine or tryptophan at the CDR3 end, a read error is likely. Because the CDR3's place on the DNA is in doubt, the DNA is left out and the CDR3 is given as listed by TCRdb. The chain links TRBV7-2 to TRBJ1-1. The germline CDR1 and CDR2 sequences are SGHTA and FQGNSA. 12 amino acids form the CDR3, both terminal residues included. Here the CDR3 reads CASSPVGSVLSI.

This clonotype was observed a few times. The CDR3 here is CASSLRGLGDEQYV. Here the CDR3 DNA reads TGTGCCAGCAGCTTACGGGGATTGGGGGACGAGCAGTACGTC. The chain employs TRBV7-6 and TRBJ2-7, with D tentatively TRBD1 or TRBD2 (5 bases each). The CDR3 runs to 14 residues. V lost 2 bases and J 5 bases, leaving 13 bases between the germline ends. Germline CDR1 is SGHVS and CDR2 is FNYEAQ.

This clonotype was observed a handful of times. CDR3 bases: TGTGCCAGCAGTGACTCTAGCAATTCACCCCTCCACTTT. Translation: CASSDSSNSPLHF. V is TRBV6-4 and J is TRBJ1-6; D ambiguous. CDR3 length: 13 residues. Trimming stripped 0 bases from V and 7 bases from J, with 4 bases between. Germline V CDR1 and CDR2: MRHNA, SNTAGT.

As for this clonotype: A read error may explain this, as a much larger clone is one base away. The gene calls are TRBV7-9 and TRBJ1-1; D may be TRBD1 (5 bases). The V gene's germline CDR1 is SEHNR and CDR2 FQNEAQ (reference sequence). Between the trimmed V and J ends, which lost 2 bases and 3 bases, there was a span of 7 bases. The CDR3 is 13 residues long. CDR3 nucleotides: TGTGCCAGCAGCTTAAACAGGTACACTGAAGCTTTCTTT. It encodes CASSLNRYTEAFF.

This clonotype has a handful of counts. This chain connects TRBV6-7 to TRBJ1-1; D may be TRBD1 (6 bases). TRBV6-7 is flagged as an ORF with uncertain function. V lost 7 bases to trimming and J lost 0 bases, with 18 bases between them. This CDR3 comprises 16 residues. The CDR3 here is CASTYIPDSVNTEAFF. CDR3 nucleotides: TGTGCCAGCACCTACATCCCGGACAGCGTGAACACTGAAGCTTTCTTT.

The CDR3 protein is CASSFHILQGTQSTGELFF. The CDR3 DNA reads TGTGCCAGCAGTTTCCATATACTACAGGGGACGCAAAGCACCGGGGAGCTGTTTTTT. The chain combines TRBV12-3 or TRBV12-4 with TRBJ2-2; 7 nucleotides align to TRBD1. This CDR3 region has 19 residues. The V gene end was trimmed by 3 bases and the J gene end by 4 bases; junction bases not matched to a gene: 17.

This clonotype was recorded a few times. The chain uses TRBV12-3 or TRBV12-4 and TRBJ2-5, with D uncertain. V lost 3 bases and J 5 bases, leaving 13 bases between the germline ends. This CDR3 is 14 amino acids long. The CDR3 loop reads CASSFGPVGETQYF. The CDR3 DNA reads TGTGCCAGCAGTTTCGGGCCGGTAGGGGAGACCCAGTACTTC.

This clonotype showed up just a few times. V and J are TRBV4-3 and TRBJ1-1; D perhaps matches TRBD1 (5 bases). Germline V gene sequence: CDR1 LGHNA, CDR2 YSLEER. The CDR3 runs to 14 residues. Trimming cost V 6 bases and J 1 base, with 12 bases left between them. CDR3 sequence reads: CASRHSTGNTEAFF. Here the CDR3 DNA reads TGCGCCAGCAGACACAGTACAGGGAACACTGAAGCTTTCTTT.

V is TRBV6-5 and J is TRBJ1-1; 7 nucleotides match TRBD1. V gave up 4 bases and J gave up 4 bases; unmatched junction bases: 6. This CDR3 is built from 14 residues. Germline CDR1 reads MNHEY; CDR2 reads SVGAGI. The CDR3 coding sequence is TGTGCCAGCAGTTCCGGGACAGCGATCACTGAAGCTTTCTTT. This gives the protein CASSSGTAITEAFF.

J is TRBJ2-1 and V is TRBV12-5; 8 bases are a match to TRBD1. The trim removed 4 bases at V and 2 bases at J, leaving 4 bases unmatched. Germline loops: CDR1 LGHNT, CDR2 FRNRAP. The CDR3 loop spans 15 amino acids. CDR3 DNA sequence: TGTGCTAGTGGTTCGGACAGGGTGACCTACAATGAGCAGTTCTTC. It is translated as CASGSDRVTYNEQFF.